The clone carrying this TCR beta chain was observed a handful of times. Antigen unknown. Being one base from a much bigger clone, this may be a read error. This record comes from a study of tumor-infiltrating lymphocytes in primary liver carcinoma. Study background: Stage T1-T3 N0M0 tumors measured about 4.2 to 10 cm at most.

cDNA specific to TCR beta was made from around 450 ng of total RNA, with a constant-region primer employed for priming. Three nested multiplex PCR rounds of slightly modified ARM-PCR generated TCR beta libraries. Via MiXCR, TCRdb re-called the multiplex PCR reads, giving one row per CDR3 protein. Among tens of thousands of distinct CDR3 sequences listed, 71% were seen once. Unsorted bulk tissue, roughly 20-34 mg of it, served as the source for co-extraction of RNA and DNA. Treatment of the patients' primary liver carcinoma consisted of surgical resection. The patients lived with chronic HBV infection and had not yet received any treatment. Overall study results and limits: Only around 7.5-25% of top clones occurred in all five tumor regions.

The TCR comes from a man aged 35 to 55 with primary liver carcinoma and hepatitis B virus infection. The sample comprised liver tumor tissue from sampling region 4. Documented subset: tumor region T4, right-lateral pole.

CDR3 nucleotide sequence: TGTGTCAGCAACGGGCGTTGGCCCTCCGCTTTCTTT. As protein: CVSNGRWPSAFF. The rearrangement joins TRBV28 to TRBJ1-1; D not resolved. The CDR3 covers 12 residues. The germline CDR1 and CDR2 sequences are MDHEN and SYDVKM.